Shown below are 11 T cell receptor beta chains from a single sample sequenced in a study of T cell responses to AZD1222 COVID-19 vaccine. Sequenced by immunoSEQ multiplex PCR; TCRdb stores in-frame clones only, minus some. In the table there are more than 100,000 clones, approximately 91% of which are singletons. Sequences were derived from peripheral blood, sampled on day 0 of AZD1222 vaccination. The receptors were sampled from an adult in good health.

This chain connects TRBV11-2 to TRBJ2-5, with D tentatively TRBD1 (6 bases). V dropped 4 bases and J dropped 4 bases, with 22 bases sitting between them. Germline V CDR1 and CDR2: SGHAT, FQNNGV. CDR3 length equals 17 residues. CDR3 coding DNA: TGTGCCAGCAGCTCTTTAGGCTTGGGACATCTTGGAGAGACCCAGTACTTC. It specifies CASSSLGLGHLGETQYF.

This chain connects TRBV7-3 to TRBJ2-2; 7 bases match TRBD2. The length of the CDR3 is 16 residues. The trim removed 5 bases at V and 4 bases at J, leaving 10 bases unmatched. CDR1 SGHTA and CDR2 FQGTGA come from the germline V gene. The CDR3 reads CASSPRTSGGTGELFF. CDR3 coding DNA: TGTGCCAGCAGCCCGCGGACTAGTGGGGGCACCGGGGAGCTGTTTTTT.

This clone has a handful of counts. The CDR3 coding sequence is TGTGCCACCAGTGATAGACAGGGGTCCAAAAGAAACACTGAAGCTTTCTTT. Its translation is CATSDRQGSKRNTEAFF. The genes are TRBV24-1 and TRBJ1-1; 8 nucleotides align to TRBD1. The CDR3 is 17 residues long. Unmatched junction bases numbered 10, after V lost 3 bases and J lost 2 bases. Germline V lookup: CDR1 KGHDR, CDR2 SFDVKD.

V is TRBV11-2 and J is TRBJ2-2; D gene ambiguous. The CDR3 is 11 residues long. The V and J ends lost 2 bases and 9 bases respectively, with 4 bases between them. Germline CDR1 and CDR2: SGHAT and FQNNGV. CDR3 amino acids: CASSLLRELFF. DNA for the CDR3: TGTGCCAGCAGCTTACTAAGGGAGCTGTTTTTT.

CDR3 coding DNA: TGTGCCAGCAGCTTGACCAGGGACGAGAGTCAGCCCCAGCATTTT. It yields the protein CASSLTRDESQPQHF. The chain recombines TRBV5-8 with TRBJ1-5; a possible D gene is TRBD1 (5 bases). V shed 1 base and J shed 6 bases, with 14 bases lying between them. Germline V gives CDR1 SGHTS, CDR2 YDEGEE. The CDR3 contains 15 residues.

The V and J genes are TRBV13 and TRBJ2-3, with D perhaps TRBD2 (5 bases). V was pared by 1 base and J by 3 bases, with 8 bases between. The CDR3 runs to 14 residues. Germline-derived CDR1 and CDR2 are PRHDT and FYEKMQ (reference sequence). CDR3 sequence: CASSLALVTDTQYF. The CDR3 region has the DNA TGTGCCAGCAGCTTAGCACTAGTTACAGATACGCAGTATTTT. Variable domain in full (rest from reference TRBV13 and TRBJ2-3): AAGVIQSPRHLIKEKRETATLKCYPIPRHDTVYWYQQGPGQDPQFLISFYEKMQSDKGSIPDRFSAQQFSDYHSELNMSSLELGDSALYFCASSLALVTDTQYFGPGTRLTVL.

This clone was seen a single time. The chain couples TRBV3-1 (or the pseudogene TRBV3-2) to TRBJ2-1; 7 bases align to TRBD1. CDR1 LGHDT and CDR2 YNNKEL come from the germline V gene (reference sequence). With V trimmed by 4 bases and J by 2 bases, 11 bases remained unmatched. This CDR3 region has 17 residues. CDR3: CASSLSDWGTAYNEQFF. CDR3 coding DNA: TGTGCCAGCAGCCTGAGCGACTGGGGGACAGCCTACAATGAGCAGTTCTTC.

CDR3 in DNA: TGTGCCGGGGGGACTAGCGGGATAGATACGCAGTATTTT. Translating gives CAGGTSGIDTQYF. The chain employs TRBV6-5 and TRBJ2-3; TRBD2 matches 13 bases. J gave up 5 bases and V 11 bases, and 4 bases lay outside the gene matches. The CDR3 extends over 13 amino acids. Germline loops: CDR1 MNHEY, CDR2 SVGAGI.

V is TRBV7-2 and J is TRBJ2-3; D remains ambiguous. Germline V gene data show CDR1 as SGHTA and CDR2 as FQGNSA. V lost 5 bases and J lost 6, with 9 bases in between. The CDR3 spans 12 residues. The CDR3 DNA follows: TGTGCCAGCAGCCCAAAATCGGATACGCAGTATTTT. Its protein is CASSPKSDTQYF.

The V and J genes are TRBV6-5 and TRBJ2-7, with TRBD1 identical over 10 bases. The CDR3 spans 14 residues. Per germline, CDR1 MNHEY and CDR2 SVGAGI. V gave up 8 bases and J gave up 2 bases; unmatched junction bases: 6. DNA for the CDR3: TGTGCCAGCGACAGGGGGCGTCCGACCTACGAGCAGTACTTC. It encodes CASDRGRPTYEQYF.

This clone was seen just once. CDR3: CASSSQQGAVAEAFF. The CDR3 region has the DNA TGTGCCAGCAGCTCCCAGCAGGGGGCGGTCGCTGAAGCTTTCTTT. The V gene is TRBV7-6, the J gene TRBJ1-1; 8 positions match TRBD1. The CDR3 totals 15 residues. V lost 4 bases and J lost 6; bases outside the gene matches: 10. Germline V CDR1 and CDR2: SGHVS, FNYEAQ.